These T cell receptor beta chains were read from a single sample in a study of blood T cell repertoires in COVID-19. The table came from immunoSEQ multiplex PCR; TCRdb's copy has only in-frame clones and leaves some out. This sample yields about 370,000 clones, of which 90% are seen a single time; 6% to 7.5% belongs to the top ten. The sample consisted of peripheral blood. Receptors originate from a man aged 18 to 29 with active or convalescent COVID-19. Each CDR3 is given with its conserved first and last residue. Each record gives: J gene, clone size, D gene, V gene, CDR3 protein, CDR3 DNA. D genes are given only for firm matches. Clone sizes are given selectively: once, few, many, or a class where the clone is expanded.

TRBJ1-1 | - | - | TRBV5-1 | CASSLAVGDTEAFF | TGCGCCAGCAGCTTGGCGGTCGGGGACACTGAAGCTTTCTTT
TRBJ1-1 | few | - | TRBV9 | CASSAGPLGNTEAFF | TGTGCCAGCAGCGCAGGTCCGTTGGGGAACACTGAAGCTTTCTTT
TRBJ2-3 | - | TRBD1 | TRBV7-3 | CASQPGQGYTDTQYF | TGTGCCAGCCAGCCCGGACAGGGATACACAGATACGCAGTATTTT
TRBJ1-3 | - | - | TRBV7-2 | CASSLTRPGNTIYF | TGTGCCAGCAGCCTTACTAGGCCTGGAAACACCATATATTTT
TRBJ2-3 | - | TRBD1 | TRBV6-2/TRBV6-3 | CASSPGTGGVTQYF | TGTGCCAGCAGCCCTGGGACAGGCGGGGTAACGCAGTATTTT
TRBJ2-3 | - | - | TRBV4-2 | CASSQAGADTQYF | TGTGCCAGCAGCCAAGCGGGGGCAGATACGCAGTATTTT
TRBJ1-5 | few | TRBD1 | TRBV7-2 | CASSLRQGSGNQPQHF | TGTGCCAGCAGCTTGAGACAGGGCAGTGGCAATCAGCCCCAGCATTTT
TRBJ2-3 | - | TRBD2 | TRBV18 | CASSRMPSGASTDTQYF | TGTGCCAGCTCCCGAATGCCTAGCGGGGCAAGCACAGATACGCAGTATTTT
TRBJ1-5 | - | TRBD1 | TRBV7-2 | CATGERQGAWQPQHF | TGTGCCACCGGAGAAAGGCAGGGGGCTTGGCAGCCCCAGCATTTT
TRBJ2-3 | - | TRBD2 | TRBV7-8 | CASSLAWGGTDTQYF | TGTGCCAGCAGCTTAGCTTGGGGGGGGACAGATACGCAGTATTTT
TRBJ1-1 | - | TRBD1 | TRBV9 | CASSHRIDRGSTEAFF | TGTGCCAGCAGCCATCGGATTGACAGGGGGAGTACTGAAGCTTTCTTT
TRBJ1-5 | - | TRBD1 | TRBV7-9 | CASSLGQGRHQPQHF | TGTGCCAGCAGCTTAGGACAGGGTCGGCATCAGCCCCAGCATTTT
TRBJ1-6 | - | - | TRBV6-2/TRBV6-3 | CASSYYPTGDSSYNSPLHF | TGTGCCAGCAGTTACTACCCCACGGGTGACAGCTCCTATAATTCACCCCTCCACTTT
TRBJ2-1 | - | TRBD2 | TRBV4-3 | CASSKETAGAEFPNNEQFF | TGCGCCAGCAGCAAAGAAACAGCGGGGGCTGAATTTCCAAACAATGAGCAGTTCTTC
TRBJ2-1 | - | TRBD1 | TRBV24-1 | CATSGTGNNEQFF | TGTGCCACCTCCGGGACAGGGAACAATGAGCAGTTCTTC
TRBJ2-1 | - | - | TRBV6-1 | CASSEVSGSGEQFF | TGTGCCAGCAGTGAAGTTTCGGGTAGTGGTGAGCAGTTCTTC
TRBJ1-4 | once | TRBD1 | TRBV30 | CAWKGQGAAYNEKLFF | TGTGCCTGGAAAGGACAGGGGGCAGCTTATAATGAAAAACTGTTTTTT
TRBJ1-4 | - | - | TRBV11-2 | CASSQTYATNEKLFF | TGTGCCAGCAGCCAGACATATGCAACTAATGAAAAACTGTTTTTT
TRBJ2-7 | - | TRBD1 | TRBV27 | CASSPQGQAFSYEQYF | TGTGCCAGCAGTCCCCAGGGACAGGCCTTCTCCTACGAGCAGTACTTC
TRBJ2-1 | - | TRBD2 | TRBV24-1 | CATSDTGLAEAGQFF | TGTGCCACCAGTGACACGGGACTAGCGGAGGCGGGGCAGTTCTTC
TRBJ2-5 | - | TRBD1 | TRBV29-1 | CSVVSPGQGRETQYF | TGCAGCGTTGTATCGCCGGGACAGGGGAGAGAGACCCAGTACTTC
TRBJ2-5 | once | TRBD2 | TRBV13 | CASSLASRLAGKETQYF | TGTGCCAGCAGCTTGGCCAGTAGACTAGCGGGGAAAGAGACCCAGTACTTC
TRBJ1-6 | - | TRBD1 | TRBV11-2 | CASQSPGQGASGYNSPLHF | TGTGCCAGCCAATCCCCGGGACAGGGGGCATCTGGCTATAATTCACCCCTCCACTTT
TRBJ1-4 | - | - | TRBV6-6 | CASRPTAGTNEKLFF | TGTGCCAGCAGACCGACCGCAGGAACCAATGAAAAACTGTTTTTT
TRBJ1-2 | - | - | TRBV27 | CASRQGNDYGYTF | TGTGCCAGCCGGCAGGGGAATGACTATGGCTACACCTTC
TRBJ1-2 | - | TRBD1 | TRBV9 | CASSPGTGGTYGYTF | TGTGCCAGCAGCCCAGGGACAGGGGGCACCTATGGCTACACCTTC
TRBJ1-1 | - | - | TRBV7-2 | CASSGQVMNTEAFF | TGTGCCAGCAGCGGCCAGGTCATGAACACTGAAGCTTTCTTT
TRBJ1-1 | - | - | TRBV11-2 | CASEVVGGMNTEAFF | TGTGCCAGCGAGGTGGTAGGCGGAATGAACACTGAAGCTTTCTTT
TRBJ1-4 | - | TRBD1 | TRBV7-2 | CASSSSGTGGKLFF | TGTGCCAGCAGCTCTTCCGGGACAGGAGGAAAACTGTTTTTT
TRBJ2-4 | - | - | TRBV19 | CASSIYPQVAKNIQYF | TGTGCCAGTAGTATATACCCACAGGTAGCCAAAAACATTCAGTACTTC
TRBJ1-6 | - | - | TRBV10-3 | CAISVLDSINSPLHF | TGTGCCATCAGTGTGCTGGACAGTATTAATTCACCCCTCCACTTT
TRBJ2-7 | - | - | TRBV18 | CASSGSSDAPGHFSYEQYF | TGTGCCAGCTCAGGGTCGTCGGACGCACCGGGACACTTCTCCTACGAGCAGTACTTC
TRBJ2-5 | few | TRBD2 | TRBV28 | CASRKSSGRGRETQYF | TGTGCCAGCAGAAAATCTAGCGGGAGGGGGCGAGAGACCCAGTACTTC
TRBJ1-3 | - | - | TRBV7-2 | CASRDQGTVRSGNTIYF | TGTGCCAGCAGGGATCAGGGGACGGTACGCTCTGGAAACACCATATATTTT
TRBJ1-2 | - | - | TRBV28 | CASIRGWNYGYTF | TGTGCCAGCATAAGGGGCTGGAACTATGGCTACACCTTC
TRBJ1-1 | - | - | TRBV9 | CASSVESGTEAFF | TGTGCCAGCAGCGTAGAGAGTGGCACTGAAGCTTTCTTT
TRBJ2-7 | - | TRBD2 | TRBV7-6 | CASSTRTSGLDEQYF | TGTGCCAGCAGCACGAGGACTAGCGGGTTGGACGAGCAGTACTTC
TRBJ2-1 | - | - | TRBV19 | CASSLNPGQYNEQFF | TGTGCCAGTAGCCTCAATCCAGGACAATACAATGAGCAGTTCTTC
TRBJ2-7 | - | TRBD2 | TRBV6-5 | CASSKGSGGAYEQYF | TGTGCCAGCAGCAAGGGTAGCGGGGGGGCATACGAGCAGTACTTC
TRBJ2-2 | - | TRBD1 | TRBV5-1 | CASTGQGDTGELFF | TGCGCCAGCACGGGACAGGGCGACACCGGGGAGCTGTTTTTT
TRBJ2-3 | - | - | TRBV5-1 | CASQNTGGRGDTQYF | TGCGCCAGCCAAAATACGGGGGGCAGAGGGGATACGCAGTATTTT
TRBJ1-4 | - | - | TRBV19 | CASSEPGPIGEKLFF | TGTGCCAGTAGTGAGCCGGGTCCCATCGGTGAAAAACTGTTTTTT
TRBJ1-1 | - | - | TRBV4-3 | CASSQATLDTEAFF | TGCGCCAGCAGCCAAGCTACGTTGGACACTGAAGCTTTCTTT
TRBJ2-2 | - | - | TRBV3-1/TRBV3-2 | CASSRKGVGSNTGELFF | TGTGCCAGCAGCCGCAAGGGGGTGGGATCGAACACCGGGGAGCTGTTTTTT
TRBJ1-5 | few | - | TRBV7-2 | CASSPDSLNQPQHF | TGTGCCAGCAGCCCAGACAGTTTAAATCAGCCCCAGCATTTT
TRBJ1-2 | few | - | TRBV9 | CASSPFHYGYTF | TGTGCCAGCAGTCCTTTTCACTATGGCTACACCTTC
TRBJ2-1 | once | - | TRBV19 | CASSITRPAGYNEQFF | TGTGCCAGTAGTATAACCCGGCCTGCAGGCTACAATGAGCAGTTCTTC
TRBJ2-5 | - | - | TRBV7-6 | CASSSVGVIQETQYF | TGTGCCAGCAGCTCCGTAGGAGTGATCCAAGAGACCCAGTACTTC